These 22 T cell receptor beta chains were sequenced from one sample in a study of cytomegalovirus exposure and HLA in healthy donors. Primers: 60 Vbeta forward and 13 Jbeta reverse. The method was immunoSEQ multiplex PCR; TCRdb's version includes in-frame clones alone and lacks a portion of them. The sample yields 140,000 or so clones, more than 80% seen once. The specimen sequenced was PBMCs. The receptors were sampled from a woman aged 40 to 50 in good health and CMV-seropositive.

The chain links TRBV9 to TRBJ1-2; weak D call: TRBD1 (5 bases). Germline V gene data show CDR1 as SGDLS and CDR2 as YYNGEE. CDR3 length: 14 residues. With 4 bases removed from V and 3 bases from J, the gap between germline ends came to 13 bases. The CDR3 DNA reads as TGTGCCAGCAGCTTCAGCGACAGTGACTATGGCTACACCTTC. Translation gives CASSFSDSDYGYTF.

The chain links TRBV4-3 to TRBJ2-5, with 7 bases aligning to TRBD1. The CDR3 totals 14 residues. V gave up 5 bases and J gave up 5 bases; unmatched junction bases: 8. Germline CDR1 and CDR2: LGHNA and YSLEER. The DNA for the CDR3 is TGCGCCAGCAGCTTCGGGACAGCGAGGGAGACCCAGTACTTC. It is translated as CASSFGTARETQYF.

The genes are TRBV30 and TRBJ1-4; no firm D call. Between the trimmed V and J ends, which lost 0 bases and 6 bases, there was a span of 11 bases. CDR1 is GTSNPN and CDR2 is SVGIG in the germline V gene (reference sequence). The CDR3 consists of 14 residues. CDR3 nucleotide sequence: TGTGCCTGGAGTGTACCCGGGAACGATGAAAAACTGTTTTTT. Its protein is CAWSVPGNDEKLFF.

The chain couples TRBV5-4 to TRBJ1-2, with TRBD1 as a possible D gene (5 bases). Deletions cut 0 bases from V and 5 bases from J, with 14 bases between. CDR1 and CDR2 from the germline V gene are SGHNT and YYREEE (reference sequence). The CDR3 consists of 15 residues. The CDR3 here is CASSLGGQGSYGYTF. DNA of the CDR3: TGTGCCAGCAGCTTGGGGGGCCAGGGTTCGTATGGCTACACCTTC.

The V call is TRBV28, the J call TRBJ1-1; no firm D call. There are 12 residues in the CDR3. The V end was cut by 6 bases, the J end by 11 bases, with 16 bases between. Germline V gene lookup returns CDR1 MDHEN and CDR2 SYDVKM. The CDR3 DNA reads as TGTGCCAGCAGCTTTTCCCCGCGCCGGGCTTTCTTT. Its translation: CASSFSPRRAFF.

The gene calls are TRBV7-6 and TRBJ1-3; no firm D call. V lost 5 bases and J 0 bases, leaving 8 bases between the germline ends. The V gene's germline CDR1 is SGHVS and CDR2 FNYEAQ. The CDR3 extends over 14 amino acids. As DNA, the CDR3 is TGTGCCAGCAGCCGTGGAGGCTCTGGAAACACCATATATTTT. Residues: CASSRGGSGNTIYF.

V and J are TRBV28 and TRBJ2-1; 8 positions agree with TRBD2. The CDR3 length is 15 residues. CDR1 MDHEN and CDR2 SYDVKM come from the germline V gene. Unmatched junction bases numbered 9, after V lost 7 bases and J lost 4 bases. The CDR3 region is CASKSGGRMYNEQFF. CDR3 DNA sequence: TGTGCCAGCAAAAGCGGGGGCCGGATGTACAATGAGCAGTTCTTC. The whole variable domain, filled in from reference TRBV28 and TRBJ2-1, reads DVKVTQSSRYLVKRTGEKVFLECVQDMDHENMFWYRQDPGLGLRLIYFSYDVKMKEKGDIPEGYSVSREKKERFSLILESASTNQTSMYLCASKSGGRMYNEQFFGPGTRLTVL.

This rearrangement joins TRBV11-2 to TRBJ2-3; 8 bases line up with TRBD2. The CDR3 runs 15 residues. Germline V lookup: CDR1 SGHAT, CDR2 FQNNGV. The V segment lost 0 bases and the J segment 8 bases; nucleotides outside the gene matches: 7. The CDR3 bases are TGTGCCAGCAGCTTAGAGGGACTAGGTGCGGTTACGCAGTATTTT. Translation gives CASSLEGLGAVTQYF.

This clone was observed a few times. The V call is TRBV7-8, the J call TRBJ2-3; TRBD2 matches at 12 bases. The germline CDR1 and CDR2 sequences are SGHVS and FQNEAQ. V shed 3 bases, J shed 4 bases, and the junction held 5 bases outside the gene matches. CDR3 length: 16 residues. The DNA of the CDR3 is TGTGCCAGCAGCTTCGCTAGCGGGGGGGGTCCAGATACGCAGTATTTT. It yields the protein CASSFASGGGPDTQYF.

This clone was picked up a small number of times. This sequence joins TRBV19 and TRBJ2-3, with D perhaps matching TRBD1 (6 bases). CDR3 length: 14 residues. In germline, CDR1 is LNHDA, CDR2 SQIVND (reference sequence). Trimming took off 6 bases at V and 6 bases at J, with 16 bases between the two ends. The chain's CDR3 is CASSDRTARDTQYF. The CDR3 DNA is TGTGCCAGTAGCGACAGGACCGCAAGGGATACGCAGTATTTT.

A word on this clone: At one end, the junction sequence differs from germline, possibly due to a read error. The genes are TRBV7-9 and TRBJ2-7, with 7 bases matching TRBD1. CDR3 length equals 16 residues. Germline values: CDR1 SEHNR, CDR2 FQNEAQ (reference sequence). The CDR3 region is CSSSSTGAGLPYEQYF. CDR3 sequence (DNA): TGTTCCAGCAGCTCCACAGGGGCAGGACTGCCCTACGAGCAGTACTTC.

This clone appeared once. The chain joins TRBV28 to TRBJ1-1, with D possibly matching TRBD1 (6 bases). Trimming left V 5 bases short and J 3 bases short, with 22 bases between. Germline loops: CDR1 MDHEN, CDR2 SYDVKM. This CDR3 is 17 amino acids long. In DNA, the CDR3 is TGTGCCAGCAGTCCGATCGACCTAGGACAGCTTTACACTGAAGCTTTCTTT. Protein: CASSPIDLGQLYTEAFF.

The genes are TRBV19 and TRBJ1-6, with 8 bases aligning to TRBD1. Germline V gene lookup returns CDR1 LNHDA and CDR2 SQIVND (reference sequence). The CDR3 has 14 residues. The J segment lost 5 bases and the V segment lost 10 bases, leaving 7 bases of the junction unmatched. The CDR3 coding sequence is TGTGCCACTTCGACAGGGGTCGATAATTCACCCCTCCACTTT. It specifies CATSTGVDNSPLHF.

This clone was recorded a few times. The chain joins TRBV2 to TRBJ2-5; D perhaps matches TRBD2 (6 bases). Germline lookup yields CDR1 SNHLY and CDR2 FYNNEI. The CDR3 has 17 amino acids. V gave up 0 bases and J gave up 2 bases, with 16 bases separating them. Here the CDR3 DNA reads TGTGCCAGCAGTGAAGCGCTTCGGCTAGCGCGGCAAGAGACCCAGTACTTC. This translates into CASSEALRLARQETQYF.

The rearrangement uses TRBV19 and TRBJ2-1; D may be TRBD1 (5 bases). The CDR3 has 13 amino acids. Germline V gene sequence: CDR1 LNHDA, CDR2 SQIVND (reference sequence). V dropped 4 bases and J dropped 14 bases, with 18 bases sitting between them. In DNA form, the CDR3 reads TGTGCCAGTAGTACCAGCGACAGAGACCTTAAGTTCTTC. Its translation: CASSTSDRDLKFF.

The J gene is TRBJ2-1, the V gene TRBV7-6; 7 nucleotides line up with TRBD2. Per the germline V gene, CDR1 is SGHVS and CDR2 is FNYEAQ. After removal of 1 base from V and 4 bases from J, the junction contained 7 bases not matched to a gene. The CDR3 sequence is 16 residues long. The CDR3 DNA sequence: TGTGCCAGCAGCTTAGTACCAGCGGGATCGTACAATGAGCAGTTCTTC. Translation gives CASSLVPAGSYNEQFF.

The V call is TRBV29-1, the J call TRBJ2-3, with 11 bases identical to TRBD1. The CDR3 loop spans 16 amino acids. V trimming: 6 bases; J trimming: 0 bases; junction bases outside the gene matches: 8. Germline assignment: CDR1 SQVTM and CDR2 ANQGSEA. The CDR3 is CSVPPGQGGSTDTQYF. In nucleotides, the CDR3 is TGCAGCGTACCCCCGGGACAGGGGGGGAGCACAGATACGCAGTATTTT.

The CDR3 nucleotides read TGTGCCAGCAGCTTGGAGGTGGACAGTCCCAATGAGCAGTTCTTC. This sequence encodes CASSLEVDSPNEQFF. The chain is built from TRBV5-4 and TRBJ2-1, with D possibly matching TRBD1 (6 bases). From germline, CDR1 is SGHNT and CDR2 YYREEE (reference sequence). CDR3 length: 15 amino acids. Trimming cost V 0 bases and J 6 bases, with 13 bases left between them.

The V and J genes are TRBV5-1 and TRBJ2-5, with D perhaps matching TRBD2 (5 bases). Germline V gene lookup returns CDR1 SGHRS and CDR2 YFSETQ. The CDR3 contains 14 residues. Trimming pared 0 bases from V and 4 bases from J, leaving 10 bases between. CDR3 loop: CASSLVVSGETQYF. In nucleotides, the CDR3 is TGCGCCAGCAGCTTGGTGGTGAGCGGAGAGACCCAGTACTTC.

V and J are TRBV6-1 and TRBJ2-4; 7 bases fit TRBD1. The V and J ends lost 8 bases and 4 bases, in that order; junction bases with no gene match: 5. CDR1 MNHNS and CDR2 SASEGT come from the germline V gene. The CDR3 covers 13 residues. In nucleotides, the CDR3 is TGTGCCAGCGACGGACAGGCTAAAAACATTCAGTACTTC. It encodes CASDGQAKNIQYF.

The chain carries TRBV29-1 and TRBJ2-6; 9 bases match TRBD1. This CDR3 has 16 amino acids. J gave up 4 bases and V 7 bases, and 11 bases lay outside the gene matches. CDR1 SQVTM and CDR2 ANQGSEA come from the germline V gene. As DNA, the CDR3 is TGCAGCGCAGGGACAGGGACACGTGGGGGGGCCAACGTCCTGACTTTC. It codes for CSAGTGTRGGANVLTF.

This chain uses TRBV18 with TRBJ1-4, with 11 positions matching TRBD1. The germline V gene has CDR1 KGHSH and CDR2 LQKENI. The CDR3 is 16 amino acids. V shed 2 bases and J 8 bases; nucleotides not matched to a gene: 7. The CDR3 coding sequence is TGTGCCAGCTCACCATGGACAGGGGGCGGTGAAGAAAAACTGTTTTTT. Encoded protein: CASSPWTGGGEEKLFF.